These 21 T cell receptor beta chains were all obtained from the same sample, sequenced in a study of blood T cell repertoires in COVID-19. Only in-frame clones appear in the TCRdb table, and some are missing; sequencing was by immunoSEQ multiplex PCR. The table has 250,000 to 350,000 clones, roughly nine tenths seen once; the top ten hold approximately 2.5%. Sequences were obtained from PBMCs or T cells enriched from blood (not recorded which). Source of these receptors: a woman younger than 35 who had recovered from COVID-19.

This chain joins TRBV11-2 and TRBJ1-3, with D maybe TRBD1 (5 bases). This CDR3 comprises 14 residues. V gave up 1 base and J gave up 2 bases, with 6 bases separating them. The V gene's germline CDR1 is SGHAT and CDR2 FQNNGV. CDR3 bases: TGTGCCAGCAGCTTAGCAGGGACTGGAAACACCATATATTTT. It codes for CASSLAGTGNTIYF.

This clone showed up just once. The genes are TRBV5-5 and TRBJ2-3, with 8 bases fitting TRBD1. Germline CDR1 is SGHKS and CDR2 is YYEKEE (reference sequence). The CDR3 has 15 residues. The V gene end was trimmed by 4 bases and the J gene end by 4 bases; junction bases not matched to a gene: 8. The CDR3 sequence: CASSPGQAGADTQYF. CDR3 sequence (DNA): TGTGCCAGCAGCCCGGGACAGGCGGGCGCAGATACGCAGTATTTT.

This rearrangement joins TRBV28 to TRBJ2-7; 9 bases agree with TRBD1. Germline trimming cut 10 bases from V and 0 bases from J; bases unmatched to any gene: 4. Germline V gives CDR1 MDHEN, CDR2 SYDVKM. This CDR3 spans 13 amino acids. This CDR3 is CAIQGAPSYEQYF. Here the CDR3 DNA reads TGTGCCATACAGGGGGCCCCCTCCTACGAGCAGTACTTC.

This chain connects TRBV10-1 to TRBJ2-7, with TRBD1 identical over 7 bases. V shed 5 bases, J shed 2 bases, and the junction held 21 bases outside the gene matches. Germline V CDR1 and CDR2: WNHNN, SYGVQD (reference sequence). The CDR3 consists of 19 residues. The CDR3, as DNA: TGCGCCAGCAGTCCGGACCCCGTTGATCGACAGGGTGACCCCTACGAGCAGTACTTC. This sequence encodes CASSPDPVDRQGDPYEQYF.

The chain uses TRBV15 and TRBJ1-6; D not resolved. CDR1 LNHNV and CDR2 YYDKDF come from the germline V gene (reference sequence). Trimming stripped 0 bases from V and 6 bases from J, with 9 bases between. CDR3 size: 15 residues. In nucleotides, the CDR3 is TGTGCCACCAGCAGAGAACGACTGATTAATTCACCCCTCCACTTT. Translation: CATSRERLINSPLHF.

A single count supports this clone. Additional DNA sequences in this sample encode the identical CDR3. This chain connects TRBV27 to TRBJ1-2; D is ambiguous. The CDR3 is made up of 12 amino acids. CDR1 and CDR2 from the germline V gene are MNHEY and SMNVEV (reference sequence). The V end lost 3 bases, the J end lost 8 bases, and 10 bases lay between the germline ends. Here the CDR3 reads CASSFRGGGYTF. As DNA, the CDR3 is TGTGCCAGCAGTTTCCGCGGAGGCGGCTACACCTTC.

This rearrangement joins TRBV6-1 to TRBJ2-7; D is possibly TRBD1 (5 bases). The V and J ends lost 1 base and 2 bases respectively, with 6 bases between them. This CDR3 has 13 amino acids. The germline CDR1 and CDR2 sequences are MNHNS and SASEGT. CDR3 sequence: CASSEGRAYEQYF. CDR3 nucleotide sequence: TGTGCCAGCAGTGAAGGCAGGGCCTACGAGCAGTACTTC.

The V gene is TRBV28, the J gene TRBJ1-2; unclear D gene. This CDR3 comprises 13 residues. Trimming stripped 6 bases from V and 0 bases from J, with 8 bases between. The V gene's germline CDR1 is MDHEN and CDR2 SYDVKM. CDR3 in DNA: TGTGCCAGCAGAACGAGATCTAACTATGGCTACACCTTC. It encodes CASRTRSNYGYTF.

This chain joins TRBV3-1 (or the pseudogene TRBV3-2) and TRBJ1-2; 10 nucleotides agree with TRBD1. Unmatched junction bases numbered 13, after V lost 4 bases and J lost 8 bases. CDR1 and CDR2 (germline): LGHDT, YNNKEL (reference sequence). The CDR3 loop spans 16 amino acids. CDR3 protein: CASSLTQGTGVSGYTF. The DNA for the CDR3 is TGTGCCAGCAGCCTTACCCAAGGGACAGGGGTCAGCGGCTACACCTTC.

This clone was observed a handful of times. The CDR3 nucleotides are TGTGCCACCAGCCCAAACCGAGGATACGAGCAGTACTTC. This sequence encodes CATSPNRGYEQYF. The chain has TRBV15 and TRBJ2-7; D gene ambiguous. The CDR3 has 13 residues. V was clipped by 5 bases and J by 4 bases, with 12 bases between them. Germline CDR1 reads LNHNV; CDR2 reads YYDKDF (reference sequence). Based on the CDR3 plus reference TRBV15 and TRBJ2-7, the full variable domain is DAMVIQNPRYQVTQFGKPVTLSCSQTLNHNVMYWYQQKSSQAPKLLFHYYDKDFNNEADTPDNFQSRRPNTSFCFLDIRSPGLGDTAMYLCATSPNRGYEQYFGPGTRLTVT.

This clone was observed a single time. The chain combines TRBV4-1 with TRBJ2-3, with D perhaps matching TRBD2 (6 bases). With 1 base removed from V and 3 bases from J, the gap between germline ends came to 11 bases. The CDR3 contains 15 residues. The germline V gene has CDR1 MGHRA and CDR2 YSYEKL. The CDR3 spells CASSQVRGDTDTQYF. The CDR3 region has the DNA TGCGCCAGCAGCCAAGTCCGCGGGGATACAGATACGCAGTATTTT.

V usage is TRBV9 and J usage is TRBJ2-2, with D possibly being TRBD1 (5 bases). The germline CDR1 and CDR2 sequences are SGDLS and YYNGEE. Trimming stripped 3 bases from V and 6 bases from J, with 12 bases between. The length of the CDR3 is 14 residues. CDR3 amino acids: CASSATQGAGELFF. DNA of the CDR3: TGTGCCAGCAGCGCTACCCAGGGCGCCGGGGAGCTGTTTTTT. Combining the CDR3 with reference TRBV9 and TRBJ2-2 gives the whole variable domain DSGVTQTPKHLITATGQRVTLRCSPRSGDLSVYWYQQSLDQGLQFLIQYYNGEERAKGNILERFSAQQFPDLHSELNLSSLELGDSALYFCASSATQGAGELFFGEGSRLTVL.

The chain employs TRBV19 and TRBJ2-7; no clear D. Germline CDR1 is LNHDA and CDR2 is SQIVND (reference sequence). V dropped 6 bases and J dropped 3 bases, with 9 bases sitting between them. This CDR3 spans 12 amino acids. This CDR3 reads CASRGPFYEQYF. The CDR3 DNA follows: TGTGCCAGTAGGGGCCCGTTCTACGAGCAGTACTTC.

The chain uses TRBV2 and TRBJ1-2; 7 bases are shared with TRBD1. CDR1 and CDR2 (germline): SNHLY, FYNNEI. The V gene end was trimmed by 5 bases and the J gene end by 4 bases; junction bases not matched to a gene: 13. The CDR3 runs to 16 residues. The CDR3 nucleotides read TGTGCCAGCAGTCGTGCGGGTGGAGGGGGCATCTATGGCTACACCTTC. Translating gives CASSRAGGGGIYGYTF.

The rearrangement links TRBV6-2 or TRBV6-3 to TRBJ1-5, with a tentative D call TRBD1 (6 bases). CDR1 is MNHEY and CDR2 is SVGEGT in the germline V gene. The CDR3 has 14 residues. V was trimmed by 5 bases and J by 7 bases, leaving 15 bases between them. The CDR3 spells CASSRTGMGQPQHF. In nucleotides, the CDR3 is TGTGCCAGCAGTCGCACAGGGATGGGGCAGCCCCAGCATTTT.

The rearrangement uses TRBV5-4 and TRBJ2-1; 16 nucleotides match TRBD2. V was clipped by 4 bases and J by 9 bases; unmatched bases: 7. The V gene's germline CDR1 is SGHNT and CDR2 YYREEE (reference sequence). The CDR3 is made up of 16 amino acids. CDR3 region: CASSPGLAGGYLEQFF. The CDR3, as DNA: TGTGCCAGCAGCCCGGGACTAGCGGGGGGGTACCTTGAGCAGTTCTTC.

This clone was seen a few times. V usage is TRBV19 and J usage is TRBJ1-2; D remains unclear. Germline V lookup: CDR1 LNHDA, CDR2 SQIVND (reference sequence). The CDR3 is made up of 14 amino acids. The V gene lost 10 bases and the J gene lost 6 bases, with 21 bases spanning the gap. The CDR3 loop is CATPHPRHANGYTF. CDR3 nucleotides: TGTGCCACCCCCCACCCGAGACACGCTAATGGCTACACCTTC.

The CDR3 DNA sequence: TGTGCCAGCAGCTTAGGACCTAGCGGGGGGGCCTATGAGCAGTTCTTC. Amino acid sequence: CASSLGPSGGAYEQFF. V gene TRBV7-2 combines with J gene TRBJ2-1; 12 nucleotides match TRBD2. V trimming: 1 base; J trimming: 8 bases; junction bases outside the gene matches: 6. Germline V lookup: CDR1 SGHTA, CDR2 FQGNSA. This CDR3 comprises 16 residues.

The chain is built from TRBV28 and TRBJ1-4, with 8 bases matching TRBD1. V shed 3 bases, J shed 6 bases, and the junction held 3 bases outside the gene matches. CDR1 and CDR2 from the germline V gene are MDHEN and SYDVKM. The CDR3 is 14 amino acids. CDR3 coding DNA: TGTGCCAGCAGTTTGACAGGGGTCCATGAAAAACTGTTTTTT. This encodes CASSLTGVHEKLFF.

The V call is TRBV6-5, the J call TRBJ1-2; D perhaps matches TRBD1 (6 bases). V dropped 4 bases and J dropped 7 bases, with 22 bases sitting between them. The CDR3 contains 16 residues. CDR1 is MNHEY, CDR2 SVGAGI, per germline. CDR3 sequence reads: CASSSGRGANARGYTF. CDR3 nucleotides: TGTGCCAGCAGTTCCGGGAGGGGGGCGAATGCGCGTGGCTACACCTTC.

The V call is TRBV5-6, the J call TRBJ2-7, with 11 bases lining up with TRBD2. The CDR3 is made up of 17 amino acids. With V trimmed by 0 bases and J by 0 bases, 5 bases remained unmatched. The germline V gene encodes CDR1 SGHDT and CDR2 YYEEEE. CDR3: CASSLALAGGISYEQYF. The CDR3, as DNA: TGTGCCAGCAGCTTGGCGCTAGCGGGGGGTATCTCCTACGAGCAGTACTTC.